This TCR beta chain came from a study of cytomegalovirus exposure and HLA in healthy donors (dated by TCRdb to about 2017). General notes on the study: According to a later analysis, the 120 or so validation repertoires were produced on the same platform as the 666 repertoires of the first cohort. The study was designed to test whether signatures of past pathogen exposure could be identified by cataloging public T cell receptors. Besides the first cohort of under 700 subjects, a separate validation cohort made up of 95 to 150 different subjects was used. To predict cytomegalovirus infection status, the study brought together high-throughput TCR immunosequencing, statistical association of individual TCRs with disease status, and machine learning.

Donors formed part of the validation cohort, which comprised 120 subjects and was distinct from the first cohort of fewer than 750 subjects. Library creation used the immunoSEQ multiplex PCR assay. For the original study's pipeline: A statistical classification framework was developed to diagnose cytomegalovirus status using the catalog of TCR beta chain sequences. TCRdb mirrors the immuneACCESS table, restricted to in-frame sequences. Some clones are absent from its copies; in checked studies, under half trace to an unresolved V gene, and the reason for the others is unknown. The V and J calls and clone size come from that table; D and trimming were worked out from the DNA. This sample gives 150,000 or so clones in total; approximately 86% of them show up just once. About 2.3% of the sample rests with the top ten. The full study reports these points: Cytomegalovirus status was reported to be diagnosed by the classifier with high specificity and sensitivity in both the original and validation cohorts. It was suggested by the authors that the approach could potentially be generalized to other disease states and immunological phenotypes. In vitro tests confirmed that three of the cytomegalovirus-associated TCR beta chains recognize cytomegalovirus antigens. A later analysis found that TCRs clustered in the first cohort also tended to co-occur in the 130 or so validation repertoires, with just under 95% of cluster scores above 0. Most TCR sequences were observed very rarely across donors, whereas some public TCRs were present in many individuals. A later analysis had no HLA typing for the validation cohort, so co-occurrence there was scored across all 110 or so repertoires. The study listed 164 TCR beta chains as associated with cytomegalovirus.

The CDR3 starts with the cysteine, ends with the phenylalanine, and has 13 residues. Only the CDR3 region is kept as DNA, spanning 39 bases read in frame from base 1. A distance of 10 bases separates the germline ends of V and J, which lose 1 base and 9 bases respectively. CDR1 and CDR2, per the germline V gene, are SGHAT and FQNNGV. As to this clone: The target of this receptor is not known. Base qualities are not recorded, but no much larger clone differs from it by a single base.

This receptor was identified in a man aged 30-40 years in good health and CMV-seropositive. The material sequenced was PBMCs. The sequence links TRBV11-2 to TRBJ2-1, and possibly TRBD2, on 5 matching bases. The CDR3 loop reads CASSLGELIEQFF. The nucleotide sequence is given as TGTGCCAGCAGCTTAGGGGAGTTAATTGAGCAGTTCTTC.